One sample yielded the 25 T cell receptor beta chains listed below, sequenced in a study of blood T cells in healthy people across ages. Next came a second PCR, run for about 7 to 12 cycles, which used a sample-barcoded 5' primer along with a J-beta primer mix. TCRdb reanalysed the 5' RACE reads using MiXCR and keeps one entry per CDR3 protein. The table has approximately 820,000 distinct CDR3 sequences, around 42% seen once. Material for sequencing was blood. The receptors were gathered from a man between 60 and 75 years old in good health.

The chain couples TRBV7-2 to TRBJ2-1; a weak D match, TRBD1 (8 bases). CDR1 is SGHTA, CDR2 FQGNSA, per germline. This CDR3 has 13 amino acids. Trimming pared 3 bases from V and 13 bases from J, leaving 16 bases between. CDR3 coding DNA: TGTGCCAGCAGCTTCACAGGGGGGGAGACCCAGTTCTTC. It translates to CASSFTGGETQFF.

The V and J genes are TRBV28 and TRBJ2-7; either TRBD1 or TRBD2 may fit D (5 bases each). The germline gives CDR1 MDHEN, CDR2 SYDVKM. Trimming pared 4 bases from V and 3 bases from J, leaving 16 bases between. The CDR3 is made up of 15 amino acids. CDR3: CASSSARRGYYEQYF. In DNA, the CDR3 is TGTGCCAGCAGTTCAGCCCGACGGGGCTACTACGAGCAGTACTTC.

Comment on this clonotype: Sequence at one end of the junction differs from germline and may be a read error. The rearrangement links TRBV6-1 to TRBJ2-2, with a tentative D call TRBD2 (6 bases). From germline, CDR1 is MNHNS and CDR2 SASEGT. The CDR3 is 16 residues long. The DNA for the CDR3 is TGCGCCAGCAGTGACGTTGGAGGGCTACTCACCGGGGAGCTGTTTTTT. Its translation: CASSDVGGLLTGELFF.

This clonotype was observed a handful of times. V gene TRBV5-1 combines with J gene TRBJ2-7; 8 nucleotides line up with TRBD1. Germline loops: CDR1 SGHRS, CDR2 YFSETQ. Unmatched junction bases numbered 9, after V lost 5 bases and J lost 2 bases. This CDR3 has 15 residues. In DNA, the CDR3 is TGCGCCAGCAGTCCCAGGGGACAGGCTACCTACGAGCAGTACTTC. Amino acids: CASSPRGQATYEQYF.

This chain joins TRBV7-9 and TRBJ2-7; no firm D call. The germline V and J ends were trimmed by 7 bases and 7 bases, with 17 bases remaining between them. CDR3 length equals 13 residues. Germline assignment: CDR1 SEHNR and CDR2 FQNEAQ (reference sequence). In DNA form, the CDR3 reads TGTGCCAGCACGGTCGGAGCTTTACGGGAGCAGTACTTC. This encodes CASTVGALREQYF.

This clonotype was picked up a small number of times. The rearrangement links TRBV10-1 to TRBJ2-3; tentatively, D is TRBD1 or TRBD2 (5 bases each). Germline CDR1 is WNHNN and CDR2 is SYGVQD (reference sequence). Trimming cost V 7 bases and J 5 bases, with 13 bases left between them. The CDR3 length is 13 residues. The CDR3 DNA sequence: TGCGCCAGCACAAGGGACGGGGAAGATACGCAGTATTTT. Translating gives CASTRDGEDTQYF.

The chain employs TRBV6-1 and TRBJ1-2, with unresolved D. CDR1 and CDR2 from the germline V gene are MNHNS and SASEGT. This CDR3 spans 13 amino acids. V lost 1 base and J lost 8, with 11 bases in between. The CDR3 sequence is CASSEGERRGYTF. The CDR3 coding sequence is TGTGCCAGCAGTGAAGGGGAACGCAGGGGCTACACCTTC.

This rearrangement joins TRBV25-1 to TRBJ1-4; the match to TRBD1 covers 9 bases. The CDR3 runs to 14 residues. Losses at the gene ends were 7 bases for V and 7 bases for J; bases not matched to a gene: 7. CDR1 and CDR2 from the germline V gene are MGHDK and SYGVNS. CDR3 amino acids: CASNTDRGGEKLFF. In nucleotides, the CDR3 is TGTGCCAGCAATACGGACAGGGGCGGTGAAAAACTGTTTTTT.

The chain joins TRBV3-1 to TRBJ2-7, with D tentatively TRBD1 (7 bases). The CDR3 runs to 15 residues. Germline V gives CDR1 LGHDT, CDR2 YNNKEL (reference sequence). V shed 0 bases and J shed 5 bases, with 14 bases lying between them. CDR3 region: CASSQDGGGLDEQYF. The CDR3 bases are TGTGCCAGCAGCCAAGATGGAGGGGGCTTGGACGAGCAGTACTTC.

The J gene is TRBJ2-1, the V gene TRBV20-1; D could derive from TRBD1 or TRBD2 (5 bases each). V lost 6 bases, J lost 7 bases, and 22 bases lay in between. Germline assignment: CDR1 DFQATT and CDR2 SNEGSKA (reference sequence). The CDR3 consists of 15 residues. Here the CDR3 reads CSAPIATGPLNEQFF. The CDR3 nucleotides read TGCAGTGCCCCGATAGCAACGGGGCCTCTGAATGAGCAGTTCTTC.

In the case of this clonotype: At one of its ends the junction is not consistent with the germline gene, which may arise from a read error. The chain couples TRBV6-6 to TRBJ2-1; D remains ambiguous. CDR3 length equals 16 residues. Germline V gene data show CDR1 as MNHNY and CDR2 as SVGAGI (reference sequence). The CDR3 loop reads CAGSYSYHSVANEQFF. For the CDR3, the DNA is TGTGCCGGCAGTTACAGTTACCACTCTGTGGCAAATGAGCAGTTCTTC.

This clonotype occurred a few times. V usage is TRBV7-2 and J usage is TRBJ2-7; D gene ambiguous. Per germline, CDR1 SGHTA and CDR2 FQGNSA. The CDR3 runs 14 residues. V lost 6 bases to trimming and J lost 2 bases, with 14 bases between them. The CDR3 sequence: CASSSFHSTYEQYF. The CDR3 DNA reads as TGTGCCAGCAGTTCCTTCCACAGTACCTACGAGCAGTACTTC.

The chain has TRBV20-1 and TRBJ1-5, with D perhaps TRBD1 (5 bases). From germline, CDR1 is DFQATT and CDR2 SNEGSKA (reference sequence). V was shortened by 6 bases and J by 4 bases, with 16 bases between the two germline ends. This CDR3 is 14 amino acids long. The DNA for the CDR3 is TGCAGTGCCAATACCGGGACCGATAATCAGCCCCAGCATTTT. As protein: CSANTGTDNQPQHF.

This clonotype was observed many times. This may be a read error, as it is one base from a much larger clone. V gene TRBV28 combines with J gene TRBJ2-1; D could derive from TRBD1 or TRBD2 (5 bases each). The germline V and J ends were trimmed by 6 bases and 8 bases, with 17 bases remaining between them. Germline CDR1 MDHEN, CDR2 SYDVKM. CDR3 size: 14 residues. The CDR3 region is CASRGRVGVHEQFF. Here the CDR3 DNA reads TGTGCCAGCAGGGGACGAGTCGGAGTCCATGAGCAGTTCTTC.

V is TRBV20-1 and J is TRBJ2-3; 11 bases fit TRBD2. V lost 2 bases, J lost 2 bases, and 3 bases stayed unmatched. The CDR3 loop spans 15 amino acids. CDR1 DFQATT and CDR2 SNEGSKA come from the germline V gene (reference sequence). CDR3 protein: CSARWTSGPTDTQYF. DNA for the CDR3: TGCAGTGCTAGATGGACTAGCGGGCCCACAGATACGCAGTATTTT.

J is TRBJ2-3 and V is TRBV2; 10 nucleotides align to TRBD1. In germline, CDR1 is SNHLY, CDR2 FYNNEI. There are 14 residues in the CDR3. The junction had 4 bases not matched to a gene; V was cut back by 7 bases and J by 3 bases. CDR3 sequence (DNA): TGTGCCAGCACACCGGGACAGGGGACAGATACGCAGTATTTT. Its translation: CASTPGQGTDTQYF.

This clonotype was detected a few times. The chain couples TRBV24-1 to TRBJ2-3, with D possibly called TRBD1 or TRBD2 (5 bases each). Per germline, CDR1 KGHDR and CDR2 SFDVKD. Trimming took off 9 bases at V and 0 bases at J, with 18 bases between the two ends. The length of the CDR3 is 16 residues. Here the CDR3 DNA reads TGTGCCACCGGGGAGACCGGGACGGAAAGCACAGATACGCAGTATTTT. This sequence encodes CATGETGTESTDTQYF.

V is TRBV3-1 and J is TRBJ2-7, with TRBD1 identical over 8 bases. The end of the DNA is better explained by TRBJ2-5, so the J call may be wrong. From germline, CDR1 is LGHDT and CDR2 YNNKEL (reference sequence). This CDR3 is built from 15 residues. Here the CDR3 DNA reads TGTGCCAGCAGCCACCGGACAGGGTCACAAGAGACCCAGTACTTC. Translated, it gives CASSHRTGSQETQYF.

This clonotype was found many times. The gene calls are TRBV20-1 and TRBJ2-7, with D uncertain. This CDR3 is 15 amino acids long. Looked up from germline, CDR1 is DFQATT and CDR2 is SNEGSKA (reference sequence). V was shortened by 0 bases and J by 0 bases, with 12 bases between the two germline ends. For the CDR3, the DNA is TGCAGTGCTAGAGATCCGCAAACCCTCTCCTACGAGCAGTACTTC. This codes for CSARDPQTLSYEQYF.

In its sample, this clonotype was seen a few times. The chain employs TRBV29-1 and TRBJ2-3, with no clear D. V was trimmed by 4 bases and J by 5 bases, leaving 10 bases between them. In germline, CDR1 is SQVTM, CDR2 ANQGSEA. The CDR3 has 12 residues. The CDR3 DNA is TGCAGCGTTGTTTGGGGTATAGATACGCAGTATTTT. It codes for CSVVWGIDTQYF.

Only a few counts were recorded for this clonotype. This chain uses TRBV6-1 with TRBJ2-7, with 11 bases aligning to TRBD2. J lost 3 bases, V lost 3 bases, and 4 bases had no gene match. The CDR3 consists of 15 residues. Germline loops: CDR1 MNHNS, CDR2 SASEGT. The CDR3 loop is CASSDTSGGYYEQYF. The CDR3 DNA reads TGTGCCAGCAGTGATACTAGCGGGGGCTACTACGAGCAGTACTTC.

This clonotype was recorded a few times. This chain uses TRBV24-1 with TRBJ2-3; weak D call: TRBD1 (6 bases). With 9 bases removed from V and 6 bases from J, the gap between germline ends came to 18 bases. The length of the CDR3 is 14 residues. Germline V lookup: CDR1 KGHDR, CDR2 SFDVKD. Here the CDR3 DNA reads TGTGCCACCGAGGCAGGGACACATGTGGATACGCAGTATTTT. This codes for CATEAGTHVDTQYF.

DNA for the CDR3: TGTGCCAGCAGCTTAAACAACAGGTTGACCGGTGAAGCTTTCTTT. It specifies CASSLNNRLTGEAFF. This chain connects TRBV7-9 to TRBJ1-1; D might be TRBD1 (5 bases). CDR1 and CDR2 from the germline V gene are SEHNR and FQNEAQ (reference sequence). This CDR3 is 15 amino acids long. Trimming cost V 2 bases and J 7 bases, with 17 bases left between them.

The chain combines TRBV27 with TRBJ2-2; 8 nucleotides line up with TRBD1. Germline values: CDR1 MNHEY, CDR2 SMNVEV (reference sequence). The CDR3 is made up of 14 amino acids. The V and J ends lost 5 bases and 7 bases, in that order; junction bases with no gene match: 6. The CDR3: CASSAGQGIGELFF. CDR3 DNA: TGTGCCAGCAGTGCTGGACAGGGAATCGGGGAGCTGTTTTTT.

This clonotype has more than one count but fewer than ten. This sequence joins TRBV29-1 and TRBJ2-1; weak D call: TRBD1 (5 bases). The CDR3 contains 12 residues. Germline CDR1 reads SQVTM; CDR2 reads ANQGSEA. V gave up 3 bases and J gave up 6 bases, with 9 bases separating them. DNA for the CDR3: TGCAGCGTTGATAGGGGTGGCAATGAGCAGTTCTTC. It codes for CSVDRGGNEQFF.